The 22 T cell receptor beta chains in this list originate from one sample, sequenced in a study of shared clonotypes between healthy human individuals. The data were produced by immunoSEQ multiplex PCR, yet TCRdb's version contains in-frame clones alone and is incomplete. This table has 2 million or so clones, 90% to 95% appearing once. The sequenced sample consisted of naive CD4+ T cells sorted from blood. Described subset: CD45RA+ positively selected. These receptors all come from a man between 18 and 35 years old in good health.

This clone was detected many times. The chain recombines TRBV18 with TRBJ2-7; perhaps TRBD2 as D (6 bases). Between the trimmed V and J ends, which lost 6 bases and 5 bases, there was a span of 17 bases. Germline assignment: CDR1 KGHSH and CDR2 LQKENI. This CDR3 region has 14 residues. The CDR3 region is CASSPIAGGDEQYF. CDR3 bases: TGTGCCAGCTCCCCAATCGCCGGGGGAGACGAGCAGTACTTC. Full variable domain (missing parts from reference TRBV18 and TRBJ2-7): NAGVMQNPRHLVRRRGQEARLRCSPMKGHSHVYWYRQLPEEGLKFMVYLQKENIIDESGMPKERFSAEFPKEGPSILRIQQVVRGDSAAYFCASSPIAGGDEQYFGPGTRLTVT.

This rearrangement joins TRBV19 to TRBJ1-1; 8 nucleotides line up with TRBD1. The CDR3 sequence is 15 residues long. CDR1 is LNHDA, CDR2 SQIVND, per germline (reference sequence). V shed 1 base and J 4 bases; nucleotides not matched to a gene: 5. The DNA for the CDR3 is TGTGCCAGTAGTATAGCAGGGGGCGCCGTCACTGAAGCTTTCTTT. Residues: CASSIAGGAVTEAFF.

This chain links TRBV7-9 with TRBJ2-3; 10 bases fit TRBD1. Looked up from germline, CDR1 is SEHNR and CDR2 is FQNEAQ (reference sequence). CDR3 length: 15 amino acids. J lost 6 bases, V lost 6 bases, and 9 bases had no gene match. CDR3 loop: CASRRDRGFSDTQYF. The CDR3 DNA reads TGTGCCAGCAGGCGGGACAGGGGTTTTTCCGATACGCAGTATTTT.

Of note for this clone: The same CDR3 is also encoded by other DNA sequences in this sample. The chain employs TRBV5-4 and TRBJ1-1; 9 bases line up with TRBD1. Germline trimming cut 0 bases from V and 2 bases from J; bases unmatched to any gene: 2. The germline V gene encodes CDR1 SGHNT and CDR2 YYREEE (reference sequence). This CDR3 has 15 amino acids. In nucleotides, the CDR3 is TGTGCCAGCAGCTTGGACAGGGGGCCCAACACTGAAGCTTTCTTT. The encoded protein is CASSLDRGPNTEAFF.

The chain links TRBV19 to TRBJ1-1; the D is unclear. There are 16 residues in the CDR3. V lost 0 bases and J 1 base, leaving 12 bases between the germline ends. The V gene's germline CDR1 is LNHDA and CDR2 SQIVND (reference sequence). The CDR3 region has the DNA TGTGCCAGTAGTATAGATGGACGGATAAAGAACACTGAAGCTTTCTTT. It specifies CASSIDGRIKNTEAFF. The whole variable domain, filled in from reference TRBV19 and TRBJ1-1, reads DGGITQSPKYLFRKEGQNVTLSCEQNLNHDAMYWYRQDPGQGLRLIYYSQIVNDFQKGDIAEGYSVSREKKESFPLTVTSAQKNPTAFYLCASSIDGRIKNTEAFFGQGTRLTVV.

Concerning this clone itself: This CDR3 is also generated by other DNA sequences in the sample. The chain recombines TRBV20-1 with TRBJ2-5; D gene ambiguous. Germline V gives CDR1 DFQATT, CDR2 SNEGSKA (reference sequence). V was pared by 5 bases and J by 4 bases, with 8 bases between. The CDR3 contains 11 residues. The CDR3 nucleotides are TGCAGTGCTCGGACGGGAGAGACCCAGTACTTC. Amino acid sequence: CSARTGETQYF.

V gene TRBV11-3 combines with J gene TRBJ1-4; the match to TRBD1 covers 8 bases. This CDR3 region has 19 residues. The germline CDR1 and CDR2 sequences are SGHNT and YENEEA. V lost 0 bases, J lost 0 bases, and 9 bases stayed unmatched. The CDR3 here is CASSLDSGQASATNEKLFF. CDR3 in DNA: TGTGCCAGCAGCTTAGATTCGGGACAGGCCAGTGCAACTAATGAAAAACTGTTTTTT.

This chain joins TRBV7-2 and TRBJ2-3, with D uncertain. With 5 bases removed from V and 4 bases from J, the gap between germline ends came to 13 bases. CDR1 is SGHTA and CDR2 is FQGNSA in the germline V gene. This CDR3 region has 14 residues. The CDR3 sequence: CASSLKPTSDTQYF. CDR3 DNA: TGTGCCAGCAGCCTAAAGCCGACGTCAGATACGCAGTATTTT.

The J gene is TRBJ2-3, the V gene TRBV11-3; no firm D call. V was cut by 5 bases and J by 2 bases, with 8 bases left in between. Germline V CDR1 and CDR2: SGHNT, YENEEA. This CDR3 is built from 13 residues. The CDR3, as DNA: TGTGCCAGCAGCACCCGACCCACAGATACGCAGTATTTT. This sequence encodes CASSTRPTDTQYF.

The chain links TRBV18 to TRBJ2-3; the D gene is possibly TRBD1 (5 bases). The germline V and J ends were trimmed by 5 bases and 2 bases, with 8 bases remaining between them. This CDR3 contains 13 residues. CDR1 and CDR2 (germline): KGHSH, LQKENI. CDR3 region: CASSSTATDTQYF. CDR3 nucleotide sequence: TGTGCCAGCTCATCGACAGCCACAGATACGCAGTATTTT.

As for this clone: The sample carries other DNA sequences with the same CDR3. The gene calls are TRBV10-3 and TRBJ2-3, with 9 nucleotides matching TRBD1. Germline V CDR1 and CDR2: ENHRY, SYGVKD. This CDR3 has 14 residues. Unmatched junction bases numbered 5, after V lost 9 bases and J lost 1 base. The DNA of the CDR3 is TGTGCCATTTCTCGGACAGGGGGCACAGATACGCAGTATTTT. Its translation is CAISRTGGTDTQYF.

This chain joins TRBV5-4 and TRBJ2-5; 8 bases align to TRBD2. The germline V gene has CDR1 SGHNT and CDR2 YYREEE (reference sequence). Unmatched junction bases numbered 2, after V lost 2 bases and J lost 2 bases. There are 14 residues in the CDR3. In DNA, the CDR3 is TGTGCCAGCAGCTTTAGACTAGCGCAAGAGACCCAGTACTTC. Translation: CASSFRLAQETQYF.

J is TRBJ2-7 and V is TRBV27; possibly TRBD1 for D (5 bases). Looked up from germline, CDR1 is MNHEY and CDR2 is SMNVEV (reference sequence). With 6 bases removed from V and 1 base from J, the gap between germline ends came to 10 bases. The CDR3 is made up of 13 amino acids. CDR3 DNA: TGTGCCAGCAGCCCCGACAGATCCTACGAGCAGTACTTC. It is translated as CASSPDRSYEQYF.

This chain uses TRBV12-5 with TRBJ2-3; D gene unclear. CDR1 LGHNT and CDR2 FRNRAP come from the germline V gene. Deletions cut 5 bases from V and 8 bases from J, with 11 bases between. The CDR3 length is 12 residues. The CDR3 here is CASGPDVGTQYF. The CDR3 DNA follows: TGTGCTAGTGGTCCTGATGTTGGTACGCAGTATTTT.

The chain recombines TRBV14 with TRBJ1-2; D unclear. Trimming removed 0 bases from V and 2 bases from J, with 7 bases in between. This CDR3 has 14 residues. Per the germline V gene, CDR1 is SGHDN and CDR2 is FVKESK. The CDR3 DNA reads TGTGCCAGCAGCCAAGATATACTAAACTATGGCTACACCTTC. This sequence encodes CASSQDILNYGYTF.

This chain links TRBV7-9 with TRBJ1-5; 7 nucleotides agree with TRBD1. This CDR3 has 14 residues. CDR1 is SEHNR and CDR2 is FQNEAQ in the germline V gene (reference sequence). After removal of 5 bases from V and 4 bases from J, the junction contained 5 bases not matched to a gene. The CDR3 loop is CASSVGQTNQPQHF. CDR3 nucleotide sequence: TGTGCCAGCAGCGTGGGACAGACAAATCAGCCCCAGCATTTT.

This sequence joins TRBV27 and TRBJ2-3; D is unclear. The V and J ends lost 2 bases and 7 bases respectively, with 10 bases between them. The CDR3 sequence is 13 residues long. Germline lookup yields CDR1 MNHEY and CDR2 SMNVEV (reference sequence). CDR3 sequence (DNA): TGTGCCAGCAGTTTAGGATCAACAAATACGCAGTATTTT. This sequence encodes CASSLGSTNTQYF.

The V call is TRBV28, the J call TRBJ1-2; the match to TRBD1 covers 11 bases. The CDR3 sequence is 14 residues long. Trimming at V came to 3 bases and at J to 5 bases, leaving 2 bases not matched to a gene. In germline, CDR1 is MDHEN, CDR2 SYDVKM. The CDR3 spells CASSFGTGGYGYTF. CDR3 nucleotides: TGTGCCAGCAGTTTCGGGACAGGGGGATATGGCTACACCTTC.

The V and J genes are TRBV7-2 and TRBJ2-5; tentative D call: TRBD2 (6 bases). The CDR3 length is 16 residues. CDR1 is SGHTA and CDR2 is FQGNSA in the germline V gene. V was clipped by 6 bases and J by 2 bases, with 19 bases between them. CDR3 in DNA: TGTGCCAGCAGAGTGGACTACTCCGTTGGGCAAGAGACCCAGTACTTC. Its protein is CASRVDYSVGQETQYF.

This CDR3 is CASSVQSGANVLTF. DNA of the CDR3: TGTGCCAGCAGCGTCCAATCTGGGGCCAACGTCCTGACTTTC. The V gene is TRBV2, the J gene TRBJ2-6; no reliable D call. CDR1 SNHLY and CDR2 FYNNEI come from the germline V gene. V was trimmed by 6 bases and J by 1 base, leaving 7 bases between them. The CDR3 is 14 amino acids.

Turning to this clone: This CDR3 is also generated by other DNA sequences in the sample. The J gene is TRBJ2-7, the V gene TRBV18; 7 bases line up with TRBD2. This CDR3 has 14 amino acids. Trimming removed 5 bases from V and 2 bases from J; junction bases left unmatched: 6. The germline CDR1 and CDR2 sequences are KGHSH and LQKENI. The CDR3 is CASSSLAGTYEQYF. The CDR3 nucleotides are TGTGCCAGCTCATCATTAGCGGGTACCTACGAGCAGTACTTC.

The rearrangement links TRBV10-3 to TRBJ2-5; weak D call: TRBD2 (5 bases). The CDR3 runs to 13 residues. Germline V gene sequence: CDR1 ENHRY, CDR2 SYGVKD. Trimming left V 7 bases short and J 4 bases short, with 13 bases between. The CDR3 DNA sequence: TGTGCCATCAAAGCGTTCGGAGGAGAGACCCAGTACTTC. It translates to CAIKAFGGETQYF.